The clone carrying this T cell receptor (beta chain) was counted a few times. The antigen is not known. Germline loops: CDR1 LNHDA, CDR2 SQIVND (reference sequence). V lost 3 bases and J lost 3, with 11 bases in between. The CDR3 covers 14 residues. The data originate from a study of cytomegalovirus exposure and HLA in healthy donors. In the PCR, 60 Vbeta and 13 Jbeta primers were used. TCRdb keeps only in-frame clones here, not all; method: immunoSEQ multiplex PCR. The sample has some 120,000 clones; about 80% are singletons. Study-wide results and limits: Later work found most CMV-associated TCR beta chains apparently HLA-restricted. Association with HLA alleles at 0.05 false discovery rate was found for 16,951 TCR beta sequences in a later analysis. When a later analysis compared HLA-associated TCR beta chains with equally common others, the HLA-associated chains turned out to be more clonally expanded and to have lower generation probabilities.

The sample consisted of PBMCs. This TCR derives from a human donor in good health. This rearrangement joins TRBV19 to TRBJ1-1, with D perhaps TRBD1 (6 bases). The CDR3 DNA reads TGTGCCAGTAGTATGGGGCAGGGGTACACTGAAGCTTTCTTT. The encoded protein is CASSMGQGYTEAFF.